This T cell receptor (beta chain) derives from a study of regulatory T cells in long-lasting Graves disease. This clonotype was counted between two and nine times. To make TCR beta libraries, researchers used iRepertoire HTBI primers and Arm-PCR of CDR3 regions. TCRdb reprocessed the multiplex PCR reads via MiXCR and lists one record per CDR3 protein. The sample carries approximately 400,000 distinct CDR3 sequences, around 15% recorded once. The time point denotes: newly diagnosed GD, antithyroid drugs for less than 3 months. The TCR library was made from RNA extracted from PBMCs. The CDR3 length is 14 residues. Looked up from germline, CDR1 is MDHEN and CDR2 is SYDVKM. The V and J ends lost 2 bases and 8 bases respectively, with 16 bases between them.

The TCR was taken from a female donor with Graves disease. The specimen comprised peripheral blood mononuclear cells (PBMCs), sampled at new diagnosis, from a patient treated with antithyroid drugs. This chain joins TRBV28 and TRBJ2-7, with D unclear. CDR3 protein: CASSLGRARLQQYF. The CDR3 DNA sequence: TGTGCCAGCAGTTTAGGGCGCGCCAGGCTACAGCAGTACTTC. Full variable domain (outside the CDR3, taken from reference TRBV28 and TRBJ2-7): DVKVTQSSRYLVKRTGEKVFLECVQDMDHENMFWYRQDPGLGLRLIYFSYDVKMKEKGDIPEGYSVSREKKERFSLILESASTNQTSMYLCASSLGRARLQQYFGPGTRLTVT.